This T cell receptor beta chain was recorded in a study of blood T cell repertoires in COVID-19. Study-wide background: From T cells, B-cell-depleted T cells, or PBMCs came the material, which was cDNA or gDNA.

Measured with immunoSEQ multiplex PCR; TCRdb has only the in-frame clones, and not every one. Here the sample spans around 81,000 clones, approximately 80% being singletons. Unmatched junction bases numbered 7, after V lost 3 bases and J lost 4 bases. The CDR3 loop spans 16 amino acids. Germline V gene data show CDR1 as SGHKS and CDR2 as YYEKEE (reference sequence). This clonotype was obtained from a human donor in a cohort sampled during active COVID-19. The rearrangement links TRBV5-5 to TRBJ2-2; 9 bases line up with TRBD2. The sequencing sample was made of peripheral blood. The CDR3 sequence is CASSSTAGGSTGELFF. The CDR3, as DNA: TGTGCCAGCAGCTCCACTGCGGGAGGGAGCACCGGGGAGCTGTTTTTT.